One and the same sample provided the 2 T cell receptor beta chains below, sequenced in a study of blood T cell repertoires in COVID-19. Sequencing used immunoSEQ multiplex PCR; TCRdb keeps in-frame clones, though not all of them. The table includes around 250,000 clones, roughly 85% detected once. The sequencing input was PBMCs or T cells enriched from blood (not recorded which). The receptors derive from a man in his forties who had been exposed to COVID-19.

This clone was found once. V usage is TRBV7-9 and J usage is TRBJ1-3; TRBD1 matches 8 bases. V lost 6 bases and J lost 3; bases outside the gene matches: 7. Germline V gene data show CDR1 as SEHNR and CDR2 as FQNEAQ (reference sequence). This CDR3 has 15 amino acids. CDR3 sequence: CASSPTGAVGNTIYF. In nucleotides, the CDR3 is TGTGCCAGCAGTCCGACAGGGGCGGTTGGAAACACCATATATTTT.

The J gene is TRBJ2-1, the V gene TRBV6-5; 8 bases fit TRBD2. The germline CDR1 and CDR2 sequences are MNHEY and SVGAGI. The junction had 7 bases not matched to a gene; V was cut back by 5 bases and J by 4 bases. This CDR3 is 15 amino acids long. CDR3 nucleotides: TGTGCCAGCAGTCCGTCTAGCGGGCGGTACAATGAGCAGTTCTTC. Its protein product is CASSPSSGRYNEQFF.